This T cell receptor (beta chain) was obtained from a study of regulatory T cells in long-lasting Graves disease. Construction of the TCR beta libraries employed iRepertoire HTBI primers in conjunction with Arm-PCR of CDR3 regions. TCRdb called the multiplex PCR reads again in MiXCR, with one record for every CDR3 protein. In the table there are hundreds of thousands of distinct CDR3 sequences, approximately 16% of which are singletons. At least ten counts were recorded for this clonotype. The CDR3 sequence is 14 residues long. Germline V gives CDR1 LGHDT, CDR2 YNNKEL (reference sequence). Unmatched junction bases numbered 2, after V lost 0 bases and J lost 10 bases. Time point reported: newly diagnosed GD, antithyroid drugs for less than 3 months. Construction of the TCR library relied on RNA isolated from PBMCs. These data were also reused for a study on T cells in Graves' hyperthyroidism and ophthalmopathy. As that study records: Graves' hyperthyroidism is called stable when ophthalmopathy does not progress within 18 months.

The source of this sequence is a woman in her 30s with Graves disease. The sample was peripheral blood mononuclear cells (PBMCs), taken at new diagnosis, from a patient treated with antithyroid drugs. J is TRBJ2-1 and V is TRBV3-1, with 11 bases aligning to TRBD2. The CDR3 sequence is CASSQDRLAGEQFF. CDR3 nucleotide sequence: TGTGCCAGCAGCCAAGATCGACTAGCGGGGGAGCAGTTCTTC.